This T cell receptor beta chain appears in the sequencing data of a study of CD8 T cells in Susac syndrome. Looked up from germline, CDR1 is DFQATT and CDR2 is SNEGSKA (reference sequence). V lost 3 bases to trimming and J lost 3 bases, with 11 bases between them. CDR3 length: 13 residues. The RNA input was roughly 0.45 to 1 ug, and it was reverse transcribed with random hexamers. The authors amplified TCR beta CDR3 across 54 Vbeta and 13 Jbeta using immunoSEQ multiplex PCR. TCRdb passed the immunoSEQ multiplex PCR reads through MiXCR, listing each CDR3 protein once. This sample has around 190,000 distinct CDR3 sequences; 95% occur once, and the top ten carry less than 0.11%. TEMRA cells were FACS-enriched, and CD8+ and CD4+ T cells were isolated negatively.

The TCR originated in a human donor in good health. The sample taken for sequencing was CD4+ T cells from PBMCs. The chain employs TRBV20-1 and TRBJ1-1; D perhaps matches TRBD1 (5 bases). This CDR3 reads CSAREGVDTEAFF. The CDR3 coding sequence is TGCAGTGCTAGGGAAGGGGTCGACACTGAAGCTTTCTTT.